The clone carrying this T cell receptor (beta chain) turned up a few times. The method was immunoSEQ multiplex PCR; TCRdb's version includes in-frame clones alone and lacks a portion of them. The repertoire consists of approximately 46,000 clones, with approximately 89% occurring once and the leading ten covering 3.7%. The record originates from a study of blood T cell repertoires in COVID-19. Whole-study context: COVID-19 samples collected from the United States, Italy and Spain covered acute and convalescent phases.

Germline V lookup: CDR1 LGHNA, CDR2 YSLEER. This CDR3 spans 18 amino acids. V lost 1 base to trimming and J lost 3 bases; unmatched junction nucleotides: 11. Sequenced input: peripheral blood. This sequence originates from a human donor in a cohort sampled during active COVID-19. The chain is built from TRBV4-3 and TRBJ1-4; 7 nucleotides align to TRBD1. The CDR3 DNA reads as TGCGCCAGCAGCCAAGGGTATCCCACAGGGGCATCTAATGAAAAACTGTTTTTT. As protein: CASSQGYPTGASNEKLFF.